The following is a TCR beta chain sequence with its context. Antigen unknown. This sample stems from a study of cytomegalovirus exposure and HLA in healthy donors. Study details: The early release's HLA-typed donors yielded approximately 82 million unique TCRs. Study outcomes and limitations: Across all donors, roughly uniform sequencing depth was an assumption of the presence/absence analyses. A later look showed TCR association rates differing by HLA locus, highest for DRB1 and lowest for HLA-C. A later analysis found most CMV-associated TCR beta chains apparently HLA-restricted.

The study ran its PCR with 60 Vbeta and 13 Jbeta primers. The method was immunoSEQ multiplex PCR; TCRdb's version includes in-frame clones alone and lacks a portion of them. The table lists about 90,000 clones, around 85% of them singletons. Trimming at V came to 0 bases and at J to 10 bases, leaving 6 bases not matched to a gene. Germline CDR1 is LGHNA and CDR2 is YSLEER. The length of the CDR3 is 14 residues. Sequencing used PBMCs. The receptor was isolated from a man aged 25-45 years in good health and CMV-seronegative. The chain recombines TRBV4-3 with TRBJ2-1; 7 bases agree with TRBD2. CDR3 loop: CASSQDPASGEQFF. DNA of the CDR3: TGCGCCAGCAGCCAAGACCCCGCTAGCGGCGAGCAGTTCTTC.